A single sample gave rise to the 9 T cell receptor beta chains below, sequenced in a study of T cell responses to AZD1222 COVID-19 vaccine. Sequencing was performed with immunoSEQ multiplex PCR; in TCRdb, only in-frame clones are kept and a portion is missing. Counted here are roughly 120,000 clones, about 90% occurring once; the ten biggest clones make up around 7.2%. The sequencing here drew on peripheral blood, taken on day 0 of AZD1222 vaccination. The receptors shown here come from an adult in good health.

The V call is TRBV24-1, the J call TRBJ1-2; D is unclear. The CDR3 is 11 amino acids. Germline assignment: CDR1 KGHDR and CDR2 SFDVKD. Trimming cost V 9 bases and J 2 bases, with 6 bases left between them. CDR3 residues: CATAANYGYTF. The DNA of the CDR3 is TGTGCCACCGCAGCGAACTATGGCTACACCTTC.

V usage is TRBV4-1 and J usage is TRBJ2-5; D is perhaps TRBD1 (6 bases). Trimming removed 1 base from V and 5 bases from J, with 11 bases in between. CDR3 length: 14 amino acids. Germline V gene sequence: CDR1 MGHRA, CDR2 YSYEKL. The CDR3 bases are TGCGCCAGCAGCCAAGGTCAGGGGATGGAGACCCAGTACTTC. Translation: CASSQGQGMETQYF.

The CDR3 region is CASGSPGPAFGEQFF. DNA of the CDR3: TGTGCCAGCGGTAGTCCGGGACCAGCCTTCGGTGAGCAGTTCTTC. The J gene is TRBJ2-1, the V gene TRBV21-1. TRBV21-1 counts as a pseudogene. The CDR3 has 15 amino acids.

This clone appeared a single time. This sequence joins TRBV3-1 (or the pseudogene TRBV3-2) and TRBJ1-1; unclear D gene. Germline V CDR1 and CDR2: LGHDT, YNNKEL (reference sequence). Trimming left V 5 bases short and J 1 base short, with 11 bases between. The CDR3 is 14 amino acids. Here the CDR3 reads CASSYYGENTEAFF. The CDR3 coding sequence is TGTGCCAGCAGCTACTATGGGGAGAACACTGAAGCTTTCTTT.

Here the CDR3 reads CASSWAPTNTEAFF. CDR3 sequence (DNA): TGTGCCAGTAGTTGGGCCCCTACAAACACTGAAGCTTTCTTT. The V call is TRBV19, the J call TRBJ1-1; D not certain. This CDR3 spans 14 amino acids. Trimming took off 5 bases at V and 2 bases at J, with 12 bases between the two ends. Germline lookup yields CDR1 LNHDA and CDR2 SQIVND (reference sequence).

The chain carries TRBV19 and TRBJ1-5; the D gene is possibly TRBD1 (6 bases). Germline values: CDR1 LNHDA, CDR2 SQIVND (reference sequence). The CDR3 runs 15 residues. V lost 5 bases, J lost 3 bases, and 14 bases lay in between. CDR3 protein: CASSRDTLPNQPQHF. In DNA form, the CDR3 reads TGTGCCAGTAGTCGGGACACCCTGCCCAATCAGCCCCAGCATTTT.

This chain links TRBV2 with TRBJ2-3, with a tentative D call TRBD2 (6 bases). Trimming pared 1 base from V and 0 bases from J, leaving 11 bases between. CDR3 length: 16 residues. CDR1 and CDR2 from the germline V gene are SNHLY and FYNNEI. The CDR3 reads CASSEVGGVSTDTQYF. In DNA form, the CDR3 reads TGTGCCAGCAGTGAAGTGGGAGGAGTCAGCACAGATACGCAGTATTTT.

J is TRBJ2-7 and V is TRBV9, with TRBD2 as a possible D gene (5 bases). CDR1 is SGDLS, CDR2 YYNGEE, per germline. This CDR3 spans 16 amino acids. Trimming pared 0 bases from V and 6 bases from J, leaving 19 bases between. In nucleotides, the CDR3 is TGTGCCAGCAGCGTAGGAGGGCTTTCCACAGATGCCGAGCAGTACTTC. This encodes CASSVGGLSTDAEQYF.

The chain joins TRBV5-5 to TRBJ1-3, with 7 bases matching TRBD1. The CDR3 totals 15 residues. Germline V lookup: CDR1 SGHKS, CDR2 YYEKEE (reference sequence). Trimming at V came to 2 bases and at J to 2 bases, leaving 4 bases not matched to a gene. Written as DNA, the CDR3 is TGTGCCAGCAGCTTAGGGGGCCGAACTGGAAACACCATATATTTT. Residues: CASSLGGRTGNTIYF.